Below, 25 T cell receptor beta chains from the same sample are listed, as sequenced in a study of identical twins. TCRdb used MiXCR to reprocess the 5' RACE reads, holding one entry per CDR3 protein. The profile shows around 650,000 distinct CDR3 sequences, about 7.1% of them singletons. The same sample was also used in a study of yellow fever vaccine responses in identical twins.

The specimen sequenced was PBMCs. The origin of the receptors is a woman under 30 in good health.

This clonotype was counted between two and nine times. The gene calls are TRBV29-1 and TRBJ2-3, with D tentatively TRBD2 (5 bases). Germline-derived CDR1 and CDR2 are SQVTM and ANQGSEA. Trimming stripped 7 bases from V and 5 bases from J, with 13 bases between. The CDR3 runs 12 residues. The CDR3 region has the DNA TGCAGCGGGCGGGCCCCCGGAGATACGCAGTATTTT. Translating gives CSGRAPGDTQYF.

This chain's CDR3 is CASSQGPAGPTDTQYF. The CDR3 DNA is TGCGCCAGCAGCCAGGGACCGGCGGGGCCCACAGATACGCAGTATTTT. This chain connects TRBV4-1 to TRBJ2-3, with a weak D call TRBD2 (6 bases). Germline V gene lookup returns CDR1 MGHRA and CDR2 YSYEKL. The CDR3 is 16 residues long. The germline V and J ends were trimmed by 3 bases and 2 bases, with 15 bases remaining between them.

The chain couples TRBV4-1 to TRBJ2-7; D gene unclear. The CDR3 runs 16 residues. Germline V lookup: CDR1 MGHRA, CDR2 YSYEKL. V was clipped by 0 bases and J by 3 bases, with 15 bases between them. DNA of the CDR3: TGCGCCAGCAGCCAAGATGGCCAATACCCTTACTACGAGCAGTACGTC. Its protein product is CASSQDGQYPYYEQYV.

In this sample, this clonotype turned up a few times. The gene calls are TRBV5-5 and TRBJ2-4; TRBD2 is a possible D gene (6 bases). The V gene lost 0 bases and the J gene lost 0 bases, with 16 bases spanning the gap. Germline-derived CDR1 and CDR2 are SGHKS and YYEKEE (reference sequence). The CDR3 is 18 residues long. CDR3 sequence (DNA): TGTGCCAGCAGCTTGGGGCTCGGGCTAGCGCAAGCCAAAAACATTCAGTACTTC. Its protein product is CASSLGLGLAQAKNIQYF.

This clonotype was observed a handful of times. The gene calls are TRBV12-3 or TRBV12-4 and TRBJ2-1; D unresolved. This CDR3 is 15 amino acids long. With 6 bases removed from V and 2 bases from J, the gap between germline ends came to 14 bases. The CDR3 coding sequence is TGTGCCAGCAGCAGAAAAATCAGTGCCTACAATGAGCAGTTCTTC. Translated: CASSRKISAYNEQFF.

The chain couples TRBV5-1 to TRBJ2-7; maybe TRBD1 (7 bases). In germline, CDR1 is SGHRS, CDR2 YFSETQ. Trimming left V 5 bases short and J 1 base short, with 13 bases between. The CDR3 totals 14 residues. This chain's CDR3 is CASSQGGVSYEQYF. The DNA for the CDR3 is TGCGCCAGCAGTCAGGGGGGAGTATCCTACGAGCAGTACTTC.

This clonotype was seen a handful of times. J is TRBJ2-1 and V is TRBV12-3 or TRBV12-4, with 8 bases aligning to TRBD2. This CDR3 has 14 residues. With V trimmed by 5 bases and J by 3 bases, 3 bases remained unmatched. DNA for the CDR3: TGTGCCAGCAGTGAGAGCGGGAGCTACAATGAGCAGTTCTTC. Its translation: CASSESGSYNEQFF.

This clonotype has at least ten counts. The chain employs TRBV20-1 and TRBJ2-1, with 11 positions matching TRBD2. The V gene's germline CDR1 is DFQATT and CDR2 SNEGSKA (reference sequence). The CDR3 has 14 amino acids. The V gene end was trimmed by 5 bases and the J gene end by 5 bases; junction bases not matched to a gene: 5. Here the CDR3 reads CSAHGTSGNNEQFF. CDR3 DNA: TGCAGTGCTCACGGGACTAGCGGCAACAATGAGCAGTTCTTC.

In this sample, this clonotype turned up a few times. This chain connects TRBV6-5 to TRBJ2-7, with a weak D call TRBD2 (6 bases). Germline lookup yields CDR1 MNHEY and CDR2 SVGAGI. The CDR3 totals 14 residues. Between the trimmed V and J ends, which lost 2 bases and 6 bases, there was a span of 14 bases. CDR3 nucleotides: TGTGCCAGCAGTTACGGGGCTGGGGGGTCCGAGCAGTACGTC. Residues: CASSYGAGGSEQYV.

This chain uses TRBV2 with TRBJ2-1; perhaps TRBD1 as D (5 bases). This CDR3 is built from 17 residues. V lost 3 bases and J 0 bases, leaving 15 bases between the germline ends. The germline V gene has CDR1 SNHLY and CDR2 FYNNEI. CDR3 region: CASSDRGAMSSYNEQFF. In DNA, the CDR3 is TGTGCCAGCAGTGATCGTGGGGCGATGAGCTCCTACAATGAGCAGTTCTTC. Using reference TRBV2 and TRBJ2-1 for the parts outside the CDR3, the full variable domain is EPEVTQTPSHQVTQMGQEVILRCVPISNHLYFYWYRQILGQKVEFLVSFYNNEISEKSEIFDDQFSVERPDGSNFTLKIRSTKLEDSAMYFCASSDRGAMSSYNEQFFGPGTRLTVL.

This clonotype was counted many times. This chain connects TRBV12-3 or TRBV12-4 to TRBJ2-5; 9 bases are shared with TRBD1. The V gene end was trimmed by 1 base and the J gene end by 4 bases; junction bases not matched to a gene: 4. There are 15 residues in the CDR3. DNA of the CDR3: TGTGCCAGCAGTTTAGGGGACAGGGATGGAGAGACCCAGTACTTC. Translated: CASSLGDRDGETQYF.

The table lists this clonotype with many counts. The chain carries TRBV10-3 and TRBJ2-7, with 16 positions matching TRBD2. The CDR3 has 18 amino acids. J lost 5 bases, V lost 3 bases, and 10 bases had no gene match. Germline CDR1 is ENHRY and CDR2 is SYGVKD. The CDR3 reads CAISDRRGLAGGPHEQYF. Here the CDR3 DNA reads TGTGCCATCAGTGACCGGAGGGGACTAGCGGGAGGGCCGCACGAGCAGTACTTC.

The chain recombines TRBV2 with TRBJ2-2; TRBD2 aligns across 10 bases. Germline assignment: CDR1 SNHLY and CDR2 FYNNEI. Trimming removed 4 bases from V and 5 bases from J; junction bases left unmatched: 7. The CDR3 is made up of 16 amino acids. The CDR3 sequence is CASSAAGGPLTGELFF. CDR3 coding DNA: TGTGCCAGCAGTGCAGCGGGGGGGCCTTTGACCGGGGAGCTGTTTTTT.

This chain connects TRBV21-1 to TRBJ2-4. TRBV21-1 is a listed pseudogene. The CDR3 sequence is 14 residues long. The CDR3 region is CASTHRVAKNIQYF. In DNA form, the CDR3 reads TGTGCCAGCACCCACAGGGTAGCCAAAAACATTCAGTACTTC.

This clonotype was recorded many times. The rearrangement joins TRBV29-1 to TRBJ2-7; the D is unclear. CDR3 length: 14 residues. Per germline, CDR1 SQVTM and CDR2 ANQGSEA. The ends were cut back, 0 bases at V and 3 bases at J, with 12 bases in the middle. The CDR3, as DNA: TGCAGCGTTGAAGAGACCAGCAGTCGCTACGAGCAGTACTTC. The encoded protein is CSVEETSSRYEQYF.

The rearrangement joins TRBV2 to TRBJ2-1; the D gene is possibly TRBD1 (6 bases). V lost 8 bases and J 8 bases, leaving 19 bases between the germline ends. Germline V gene data show CDR1 as SNHLY and CDR2 as FYNNEI. The CDR3 is 14 amino acids. The CDR3 nucleotides are TGTGCCAGCCTCAGGGGACCCTTCGGGGATGAGCAGTTCTTC. It codes for CASLRGPFGDEQFF.

This clonotype was picked up many times. The CDR3 DNA is TGCGCCAGCACCTGGGACTTAACAGGGGTACTAGCGACGAGCACAGATACGCAGTATTTT. Translated, it gives CASTWDLTGVLATSTDTQYF. This sequence joins TRBV5-1 and TRBJ2-3, with D possibly called TRBD1 or TRBD2 (7 bases each). Trimming left V 6 bases short and J 0 bases short, with 29 bases between. This CDR3 is built from 20 residues. The germline V gene has CDR1 SGHRS and CDR2 YFSETQ. Combining the CDR3 with reference TRBV5-1 and TRBJ2-3 gives the whole variable domain KAGVTQTPRYLIKTRGQQVTLSCSPISGHRSVSWYQQTPGQGLQFLFEYFSETQRNKGNFPGRFSGRQFSNSRSEMNVSTLELGDSALYLCASTWDLTGVLATSTDTQYFGPGTRLTVL.

Of note for this clonotype: The germline gene is not matched at one end of the junction; a read error may be the cause. V and J are TRBV20-1 and TRBJ2-3; TRBD1 matches 11 bases. From germline, CDR1 is DFQATT and CDR2 SNEGSKA (reference sequence). This CDR3 has 15 residues. CDR3 in amino acids: CSARGDRGFGDTQYF. The CDR3 DNA reads TGCAGTGCCAGAGGGGACAGGGGGTTTGGAGATACGCAGTATTTT.

The V call is TRBV2, the J call TRBJ2-1; 7 nucleotides line up with TRBD2. Germline V lookup: CDR1 SNHLY, CDR2 FYNNEI. The V and J ends lost 5 bases and 3 bases, in that order; junction bases with no gene match: 10. The length of the CDR3 is 16 residues. CDR3 bases: TGTGCCAGCAGTAGAGAGACTAGCATCTACTACAATGAGCAGTTCTTC. This codes for CASSRETSIYYNEQFF.

This clonotype has a handful of counts. The V call is TRBV25-1, the J call TRBJ1-1, with 9 bases aligning to TRBD1. This CDR3 is built from 13 residues. Trimming took 6 bases from V and 5 from J; bases not matched to a gene: 4. Looked up from germline, CDR1 is MGHDK and CDR2 is SYGVNS. The CDR3 coding sequence is TGTGCCAGCAGGGGACAGGGTTGGACTGAAGCTTTCTTT. This translates into CASRGQGWTEAFF.

This clonotype is a singleton in its sample. The V call is TRBV28, the J call TRBJ2-1; 16 bases are a match to TRBD2. The CDR3 contains 20 residues. Germline loops: CDR1 MDHEN, CDR2 SYDVKM. The V segment lost 5 bases and the J segment 5 bases; nucleotides outside the gene matches: 15. The CDR3 loop reads CASSLPGTSGRAVYNNEQFF. The CDR3 nucleotides read TGTGCCAGCAGTCTACCCGGGACTAGCGGGAGGGCAGTGTACAACAATGAGCAGTTCTTC. Based on the CDR3 plus reference TRBV28 and TRBJ2-1, the full variable domain is DVKVTQSSRYLVKRTGEKVFLECVQDMDHENMFWYRQDPGLGLRLIYFSYDVKMKEKGDIPEGYSVSREKKERFSLILESASTNQTSMYLCASSLPGTSGRAVYNNEQFFGPGTRLTVL.

This clonotype was found a few times. The gene calls are TRBV6-5 and TRBJ2-3, with 9 bases fitting TRBD1. Germline V gene data show CDR1 as MNHEY and CDR2 as SVGAGI. The CDR3 length is 15 residues. The trim removed 2 bases at V and 4 bases at J, leaving 4 bases unmatched. DNA for the CDR3: TGTGCCAGCAGTTACGGGCGACAGGGGGCAGATACGCAGTATTTT. This encodes CASSYGRQGADTQYF.

This clonotype was counted only a few times. The rearrangement joins TRBV11-2 to TRBJ1-4; possibly TRBD1 for D (6 bases). In germline, CDR1 is SGHAT, CDR2 FQNNGV. V lost 1 base to trimming and J lost 6 bases, with 9 bases between them. This CDR3 contains 14 residues. CDR3 sequence reads: CASSLGTVYEKLFF. The CDR3 DNA reads TGTGCCAGCAGCTTAGGGACAGTCTATGAAAAACTGTTTTTT. Filled out from reference TRBV11-2 and TRBJ1-4, the complete variable domain reads EAGVAQSPRYKIIEKRQSVAFWCNPISGHATLYWYQQILGQGPKLLIQFQNNGVVDDSQLPKDRFSAERLKGVDSTLKIQPAKLEDSAVYLCASSLGTVYEKLFFGSGTQLSVL.

This clonotype appeared many times. This rearrangement joins TRBV10-3 to TRBJ2-1, with D perhaps given as TRBD1 or TRBD2 (5 bases each). Trimming stripped 4 bases from V and 6 bases from J, with 13 bases between. This CDR3 is built from 14 residues. Per the germline V gene, CDR1 is ENHRY and CDR2 is SYGVKD. CDR3 amino acids: CAISARDGTNEQFF. The CDR3 DNA follows: TGTGCCATCAGTGCCCGGGACGGCACCAATGAGCAGTTCTTC.

This clonotype was detected many times. The chain joins TRBV29-1 to TRBJ2-7, with 10 positions matching TRBD2. Germline CDR1 is SQVTM and CDR2 is ANQGSEA. V lost 8 bases and J lost 0; bases outside the gene matches: 16. This CDR3 is 17 amino acids long. The CDR3 sequence: CSPAGTSALLSSYEQYF. The CDR3 DNA reads TGCAGCCCCGCCGGGACTAGCGCACTATTAAGCTCCTACGAGCAGTACTTC.